This T cell receptor beta chain was recorded in a study of OX40 agonist ivuxolimab in advanced cancers. Overall study context: Treatment of patients was with ivuxolimab, an agonistic anti-OX40 (CD134) antibody. Age averaged around 59 years (range roughly 20 to 90), and just over 80% were male.

Only in-frame clones appear in the TCRdb table, and some are missing; sequencing was by immunoSEQ multiplex PCR. The data hold 30,000 to 40,000 clones, with roughly nine tenths observed a single time. Broader study findings: Expanded peripheral T cells had an undetermined antigen specificity.

As regards this clone: Its antigen is not identified.

Germline loops: CDR1 LNHDA, CDR2 SQIVND (reference sequence). This CDR3 comprises 12 residues. V lost 5 bases, J lost 3 bases, and 8 bases lay in between. The input for sequencing was CD4+ or CD8+ T cells sorted from blood, taken in a trial of the OX40 agonist ivuxolimab. The sequence was obtained from an adult with an advanced solid tumor such as melanoma, head and neck, liver or kidney cancer. The gene calls are TRBV19 and TRBJ2-7, with D hard to call. The CDR3 nucleotides read TGTGCCAGTAGTTCAACCCTCTACGAGCAGTACTTC. The encoded protein is CASSSTLYEQYF.